The 14 T cell receptor beta chains given below trace back to one sample, sequenced in a study of blood T cell repertoires in COVID-19. Method: immunoSEQ multiplex PCR; TCRdb's copy keeps in-frame clones and lacks some. The sample has approximately 90,000 clones, about 76% seen once. The sample comprised peripheral blood. The receptor source for this set is a human donor in a cohort sampled during active COVID-19.

The chain couples TRBV9 to TRBJ2-7; possible D gene TRBD1, 7 bases. Trimming removed 4 bases from V and 2 bases from J, with 22 bases in between. In germline, CDR1 is SGDLS, CDR2 YYNGEE. The CDR3 has 17 amino acids. The CDR3, as DNA: TGTGCCAGCAGCCCAGAGGGGGCGGGACATACAACCTACGAGCAGTACTTC. Protein: CASSPEGAGHTTYEQYF.

The J gene is TRBJ1-3, the V gene TRBV2, with 7 bases fitting TRBD1. The CDR3 runs to 14 residues. The junction had 4 bases not matched to a gene; V was cut back by 5 bases and J by 3 bases. Germline loops: CDR1 SNHLY, CDR2 FYNNEI. The CDR3: CASSPDRIGNTIYF. As DNA, the CDR3 is TGTGCCAGCAGTCCGGACAGGATTGGAAACACCATATATTTT.

The rearrangement joins TRBV11-2 to TRBJ2-3; 11 bases agree with TRBD2. The germline V gene encodes CDR1 SGHAT and CDR2 FQNNGV. Unmatched junction bases numbered 14, after V lost 6 bases and J lost 0 bases. CDR3 size: 19 residues. The CDR3 region has the DNA TGTGCCAGCAGACCGCCACTAGCGGGAGTCCCAGTTAGCACAGATACGCAGTATTTT. Translation: CASRPPLAGVPVSTDTQYF.

This chain joins TRBV9 and TRBJ1-4; 7 bases are shared with TRBD1. Germline assignment: CDR1 SGDLS and CDR2 YYNGEE. Germline trimming cut 4 bases from V and 8 bases from J; bases unmatched to any gene: 11. This CDR3 has 15 residues. This CDR3 reads CASSPRGQEGEKLFF. As DNA, the CDR3 is TGTGCCAGCAGCCCCCGAGGACAGGAAGGGGAAAAACTGTTTTTT.

The chain combines TRBV6-5 with TRBJ2-1; D not resolved. This CDR3 spans 12 amino acids. V was clipped by 7 bases and J by 7 bases, with 11 bases between them. Germline V CDR1 and CDR2: MNHEY, SVGAGI. The CDR3 reads CASTDRRNEQFF. As DNA, the CDR3 is TGTGCCAGCACCGATCGGAGAAATGAGCAGTTCTTC.

J is TRBJ2-1 and V is TRBV4-1, with 10 bases that match TRBD2. Unmatched junction bases numbered 7, after V lost 6 bases and J lost 8 bases. This CDR3 has 14 amino acids. Germline CDR1 reads MGHRA; CDR2 reads YSYEKL. CDR3 nucleotides: TGCGCCAGCAGAGATAGCGGGAGGTCCGATGAGCAGTTCTTC. Translation gives CASRDSGRSDEQFF.

This clone was observed once. V is TRBV5-1 and J is TRBJ1-2, with D perhaps TRBD1 (5 bases). Germline V gives CDR1 SGHRS, CDR2 YFSETQ. This CDR3 has 14 amino acids. V was trimmed by 5 bases and J by 3 bases, leaving 14 bases between them. Written as DNA, the CDR3 is TGCGCCAGCAGTACAGGACCTGGGGACTATGGCTACACCTTC. This encodes CASSTGPGDYGYTF.

This rearrangement joins TRBV4-1 to TRBJ1-4; perhaps TRBD1 as D (6 bases). This CDR3 comprises 15 residues. V dropped 4 bases and J dropped 0 bases, with 9 bases sitting between them. CDR1 and CDR2 (germline): MGHRA, YSYEKL. The CDR3: CASSLDSATNEKLFF. DNA for the CDR3: TGCGCCAGCAGCCTGGACAGCGCAACTAATGAAAAACTGTTTTTT.

The V and J genes are TRBV5-1 and TRBJ1-2, with TRBD1 matching over 8 bases. Trimming at V came to 4 bases and at J to 2 bases, leaving 10 bases not matched to a gene. Germline V CDR1 and CDR2: SGHRS, YFSETQ. CDR3 length: 16 residues. CDR3 amino acids: CASSLGQGALNYGYTF. CDR3 DNA sequence: TGCGCCAGCAGCCTCGGGCAGGGGGCCTTAAACTATGGCTACACCTTC. Using reference TRBV5-1 and TRBJ1-2 for the parts outside the CDR3, the full variable domain is KAGVTQTPRYLIKTRGQQVTLSCSPISGHRSVSWYQQTPGQGLQFLFEYFSETQRNKGNFPGRFSGRQFSNSRSEMNVSTLELGDSALYLCASSLGQGALNYGYTFGSGTRLTVV.

Only a few counts were recorded for this clone. V and J are TRBV2 and TRBJ1-1, with D possibly matching TRBD1 (5 bases). Germline V gives CDR1 SNHLY, CDR2 FYNNEI. V was clipped by 7 bases and J by 1 base, with 10 bases between them. The CDR3 is 13 residues long. The CDR3 coding sequence is TGTGCCAGCACCGGACACCCGAACACTGAAGCTTTCTTT. Residues: CASTGHPNTEAFF.

The genes are TRBV27 and TRBJ2-7; 8 nucleotides align to TRBD1. Trimming at V came to 5 bases and at J to 3 bases, leaving 6 bases not matched to a gene. The CDR3 spans 14 residues. CDR1 is MNHEY, CDR2 SMNVEV, per germline (reference sequence). In DNA, the CDR3 is TGTGCCAGCAGTCCGCTACAGGGGGACTACGAGCAGTACTTC. It specifies CASSPLQGDYEQYF.

J is TRBJ1-5 and V is TRBV28; 7 nucleotides align to TRBD1. Germline V gene sequence: CDR1 MDHEN, CDR2 SYDVKM. This CDR3 has 17 amino acids. V shed 5 bases, J shed 1 base, and the junction held 11 bases outside the gene matches. The CDR3: CASSPGVGGGSNQPQHF. The DNA of the CDR3 is TGTGCCAGCAGTCCCGGGGTAGGGGGCGGGAGCAATCAGCCCCAGCATTTT.

The gene calls are TRBV9 and TRBJ1-6, with 8 bases lining up with TRBD1. The CDR3 runs to 14 residues. Germline V gene data show CDR1 as SGDLS and CDR2 as YYNGEE. The trim removed 5 bases at V and 7 bases at J, leaving 5 bases unmatched. CDR3 DNA: TGTGCCAGCAGTGGGACAGGCCCAAATTCACCCCTCCACTTT. Its protein product is CASSGTGPNSPLHF.

The rearrangement links TRBV7-3 to TRBJ2-5, with D possibly TRBD1 on 6 matching bases. Trimming shortened V by 2 bases and J by 5 bases, and 12 bases separated the two germline ends. Germline loops: CDR1 SGHTA, CDR2 FQGTGA. This CDR3 contains 14 residues. The CDR3 loop is CASSLGQPGETQYF. DNA of the CDR3: TGTGCCAGCAGCTTAGGACAGCCCGGGGAGACCCAGTACTTC.